This entry lists 28 T cell receptor beta chains sequenced from one sample in a study of identical twins. One entry per CDR3 protein, called by TCRdb with MiXCR from the 5' RACE reads. The sample has roughly 540,000 distinct CDR3 sequences, about 20% seen once. These same data were also listed under a study on T cells expressing NK-cell markers.

The sample consisted of CD4+ T cells sorted from blood. The receptors here all came from a woman aged 18-30 years in good health.

J is TRBJ2-7 and V is TRBV12-3 or TRBV12-4; 8 bases map to TRBD1. V lost 3 bases to trimming and J lost 6 bases; unmatched junction nucleotides: 7. The length of the CDR3 is 14 residues. The CDR3 DNA is TGTGCCAGCAGTTTTCGGACAGGGTCTTTCGAGCAGTACTTC. Amino acid sequence: CASSFRTGSFEQYF.

This clonotype came up a few times. The chain recombines TRBV5-6 with TRBJ2-7; maybe TRBD1 (5 bases). The germline V and J ends were trimmed by 6 bases and 3 bases, with 13 bases remaining between them. The CDR3 runs to 13 residues. Germline CDR1 is SGHDT and CDR2 is YYEEEE. This CDR3 is CASTSADSYEQYF. The CDR3 DNA reads as TGTGCCAGCACCTCTGCCGACAGCTACGAGCAGTACTTC. The full variable domain, its missing parts supplied by reference TRBV5-6 and TRBJ2-7, is DAGVTQSPTHLIKTRGQQVTLRCSPKSGHDTVSWYQQALGQGPQFIFQYYEEEERQRGNFPDRFSGHQFPNYSSELNVNALLLGDSALYLCASTSADSYEQYFGPGTRLTVT.

The V and J genes are TRBV20-1 and TRBJ2-5; 7 bases fit TRBD1. The length of the CDR3 is 13 residues. The trim removed 6 bases at V and 5 bases at J, leaving 9 bases unmatched. Germline CDR1 is DFQATT and CDR2 is SNEGSKA (reference sequence). CDR3 region: CSAGDSWKETQYF. The CDR3 DNA follows: TGCAGTGCGGGGGACAGCTGGAAGGAGACCCAGTACTTC.

In its sample, this clonotype was seen a few times. This may come from a read error, since a much larger clone is one base off. This chain uses TRBV7-2 with TRBJ1-3; D ambiguous. CDR3 length: 12 residues. CDR1 and CDR2 from the germline V gene are SGHTA and FQGNSA. The V gene lost 5 bases and the J gene lost 4 bases, with 6 bases spanning the gap. For the CDR3, the DNA is TGTGCCAGCAGCACGCCCGGAAACACCATATATTTT. It is translated as CASSTPGNTIYF. The variable domain in full, with the rest retrieved from reference TRBV7-2 and TRBJ1-3, is GAGVSQSPSNKVTEKGKDVELRCDPISGHTALYWYRQSLGQGLEFLIYFQGNSAPDKSGLPSDRFSAERTGGSVSTLTIQRTQQEDSAVYLCASSTPGNTIYFGEGSWLTVV.

This clonotype was seen more than once but under ten times. V and J are TRBV5-1 and TRBJ1-2; 9 bases are a match to TRBD1. CDR1 SGHRS and CDR2 YFSETQ come from the germline V gene. This CDR3 region has 14 residues. The trim removed 5 bases at V and 7 bases at J, leaving 9 bases unmatched. CDR3 nucleotides: TGCGCCAGCAGACCGGGACAGGGTGTTACTGGCTACACCTTC. Amino acid sequence: CASRPGQGVTGYTF.

A word on this clonotype: Since a much larger clone is just one base distant, this may be a read error. The rearrangement uses TRBV10-3 and TRBJ2-7; 11 bases fit TRBD2. J gave up 3 bases and V 2 bases, and 0 bases lay outside the gene matches. The CDR3 is 14 amino acids. Looked up from germline, CDR1 is ENHRY and CDR2 is SYGVKD. Written as DNA, the CDR3 is TGTGCCATCAGTGAGGGGACTAGCGGCTACGAGCAGTACTTC. Protein product: CAISEGTSGYEQYF.

V gene TRBV11-3 combines with J gene TRBJ2-3; TRBD2 agrees at 9 bases. CDR1 is SGHNT, CDR2 YENEEA, per germline. Losses at the gene ends were 1 base for V and 3 bases for J; bases not matched to a gene: 2. This CDR3 region has 15 residues. As DNA, the CDR3 is TGTGCCAGCAGCTTAGGACTAGCGGAAACAGATACGCAGTATTTT. This encodes CASSLGLAETDTQYF.

This clonotype appeared a few times. The chain is built from TRBV6-1 and TRBJ2-2, with D tentatively TRBD1 or TRBD2 (6 bases each). The CDR3 spans 13 residues. From germline, CDR1 is MNHNS and CDR2 SASEGT. V lost 9 bases to trimming and J lost 5 bases, with 13 bases between them. The CDR3 here is CASWGRDTGELFF. The CDR3 region has the DNA TGTGCCAGTTGGGGGCGGGATACCGGGGAGCTGTTTTTT.

V gene TRBV7-2 combines with J gene TRBJ2-7; no clear D gene. Per germline, CDR1 SGHTA and CDR2 FQGNSA. CDR3 length: 12 amino acids. V was pared by 1 base and J by 7 bases, with 8 bases between. The CDR3 spells CASSLVEREQYF. The CDR3 DNA is TGTGCCAGCAGCTTAGTAGAGCGAGAGCAGTACTTC.

This chain uses TRBV7-9 with TRBJ2-7; D is perhaps TRBD2 (6 bases). This CDR3 spans 12 amino acids. CDR1 is SEHNR, CDR2 FQNEAQ, per germline (reference sequence). Trimming took off 2 bases at V and 9 bases at J, with 11 bases between the two ends. The CDR3 DNA sequence: TGTGCCAGCAGCTTAAATGCGGGATGGCAGTACTTC. Residues: CASSLNAGWQYF. Drawing the rest from reference TRBV7-9 and TRBJ2-7, the complete variable domain is DTGVSQNPRHKITKRGQNVTFRCDPISEHNRLYWYRQTLGQGPEFLTYFQNEAQLEKSRLLSDRFSAERPKGSFSTLEIQRTEQGDSAMYLCASSLNAGWQYFGPGTRLTVT.

This clonotype was observed many times. The CDR3 sequence: CASSFLAGGTDTQYF. Here the CDR3 DNA reads TGCGCCAGCAGCTTCCTAGCGGGGGGTACAGATACGCAGTATTTT. V gene TRBV5-1 combines with J gene TRBJ2-3; 11 positions match TRBD2. The CDR3 extends over 15 amino acids. Losses at the gene ends were 2 bases for V and 3 bases for J; bases not matched to a gene: 2. Germline V CDR1 and CDR2: SGHRS, YFSETQ.

There are a few counts of this clonotype. This chain joins TRBV10-1 and TRBJ1-6; maybe TRBD1 (6 bases). Trimming shortened V by 4 bases and J by 14 bases, and 15 bases separated the two germline ends. CDR3 length: 13 residues. Per germline, CDR1 WNHNN and CDR2 SYGVQD (reference sequence). The CDR3 coding sequence is TGCGCCAGCAGTGCAGATTACAGGGCGACCCTCCACTTT. Its protein product is CASSADYRATLHF.

The chain recombines TRBV2 with TRBJ2-5; D ambiguous. Germline V gene lookup returns CDR1 SNHLY and CDR2 FYNNEI. V dropped 5 bases and J dropped 5 bases, with 15 bases sitting between them. This CDR3 has 14 amino acids. CDR3 loop: CASSPTGPKETQYF. Here the CDR3 DNA reads TGTGCCAGCAGTCCGACGGGTCCCAAGGAGACCCAGTACTTC.

The rearrangement uses TRBV7-9 and TRBJ2-7; no definite D call. Germline CDR1 reads SEHNR; CDR2 reads FQNEAQ (reference sequence). Trimming took 3 bases from V and 3 from J, leaving 9 bases between them. The CDR3 loop spans 13 amino acids. The CDR3 is CASSFPPNYEQYF. In nucleotides, the CDR3 is TGTGCCAGCAGCTTCCCGCCCAACTACGAGCAGTACTTC.

The chain uses TRBV27 and TRBJ2-7; unclear D gene. The germline V gene has CDR1 MNHEY and CDR2 SMNVEV (reference sequence). The length of the CDR3 is 14 residues. Between the trimmed V and J ends, which lost 10 bases and 0 bases, there was a span of 16 bases. CDR3 residues: CATRRTETSYEQYF. The DNA for the CDR3 is TGTGCCACCCGACGGACCGAGACCTCCTACGAGCAGTACTTC.

In its sample, this clonotype was seen a few times. The chain combines TRBV5-1 with TRBJ1-1, with D unclear. V lost 5 bases and J lost 5, with 16 bases in between. Germline V CDR1 and CDR2: SGHRS, YFSETQ. The CDR3 spans 14 residues. The CDR3 protein is CASRPSNEMTEAFF. The CDR3 DNA is TGCGCCAGCAGACCAAGTAACGAGATGACTGAAGCTTTCTTT. The variable domain in full, completed from reference TRBV5-1 and TRBJ1-1, reads KAGVTQTPRYLIKTRGQQVTLSCSPISGHRSVSWYQQTPGQGLQFLFEYFSETQRNKGNFPGRFSGRQFSNSRSEMNVSTLELGDSALYLCASRPSNEMTEAFFGQGTRLTVV.

This clonotype was recorded a few times. This chain connects TRBV6-5 to TRBJ1-5, with 7 bases lining up with TRBD1. This CDR3 spans 14 amino acids. Looked up from germline, CDR1 is MNHEY and CDR2 is SVGAGI. V trimming: 4 bases; J trimming: 7 bases; junction bases outside the gene matches: 7. DNA for the CDR3: TGTGCCAGCAGTTTCAGCACAGGGGCACAGCCCCAGCATTTT. It translates to CASSFSTGAQPQHF.

This clonotype is a singleton in its sample. Germline is not matched at one junction end, which may reflect a read error. This rearrangement joins TRBV12-3 or TRBV12-4 to TRBJ1-2; no reliable D call. This CDR3 contains 13 residues. The CDR3 DNA is TGTGCCAGCAGCTTAGGCGCACGATATGGCTACACCTTC. This translates into CASSLGARYGYTF.

The chain links TRBV5-5 to TRBJ2-3; D gene unclear. CDR3 length: 15 residues. The germline V gene has CDR1 SGHKS and CDR2 YYEKEE (reference sequence). V lost 6 bases and J lost 3, with 17 bases in between. CDR3 sequence: CASTLTWVYTDTQYF. The CDR3 coding sequence is TGTGCCAGCACCTTAACCTGGGTTTATACAGATACGCAGTATTTT.

This chain uses TRBV11-3 with TRBJ2-3, with no clear D. The germline gives CDR1 SGHNT, CDR2 YENEEA. The V and J ends lost 3 bases and 7 bases respectively, with 20 bases between them. CDR3 length: 16 residues. The DNA for the CDR3 is TGTGCCAGCAGCTTCAACCCGAGCAGTAGTGAGAATACGCAGTATTTT. Protein sequence: CASSFNPSSSENTQYF.

This clonotype was recorded many times. This rearrangement joins TRBV18 to TRBJ1-2, with D hard to call. Per the germline V gene, CDR1 is KGHSH and CDR2 is LQKENI. The CDR3 is made up of 14 amino acids. The V and J ends lost 0 bases and 2 bases respectively, with 7 bases between them. CDR3 DNA sequence: TGTGCCAGCTCACCACCTGAGAGAAACTATGGCTACACCTTC. Translating it yields CASSPPERNYGYTF.

The chain employs TRBV5-1 and TRBJ1-4, with D uncertain. The germline V and J ends were trimmed by 1 base and 1 base, with 2 bases remaining between them. The CDR3 runs to 13 residues. Germline CDR1 reads SGHRS; CDR2 reads YFSETQ. DNA for the CDR3: TGCGCCAGCAGCTTGATAACTAATGAAAAACTGTTTTTT. It translates to CASSLITNEKLFF.

This clonotype was picked up many times. The chain has TRBV12-3 or TRBV12-4 and TRBJ1-5; possibly TRBD1 for D (5 bases). The CDR3 has 14 amino acids. V gave up 6 bases and J gave up 4 bases, with 13 bases separating them. The CDR3 sequence is CASSSQGGNQPQHF. CDR3 DNA: TGTGCCAGCAGCTCCCAGGGAGGGAATCAGCCCCAGCATTTT.

V gene TRBV9 combines with J gene TRBJ2-5; 10 positions agree with TRBD1. The CDR3 runs to 17 residues. The J segment lost 5 bases and the V segment lost 0 bases, leaving 10 bases of the junction unmatched. Germline lookup yields CDR1 SGDLS and CDR2 YYNGEE. CDR3 coding DNA: TGTGCCAGCAGCGTAGCTCTCCCGGACAGGGGGAGTGAGACCCAGTACTTC. Translation: CASSVALPDRGSETQYF.

V is TRBV6-2 or TRBV6-3 and J is TRBJ2-5; tentative D call: TRBD2 (6 bases). V dropped 4 bases and J dropped 3 bases, with 12 bases sitting between them. The CDR3 is 14 amino acids. CDR1 and CDR2 (germline): MNHEY, SVGEGT. CDR3 in DNA: TGTGCCAGCAGTTGGACCTCTAGCGAAGAGACCCAGTACTTC. This gives the protein CASSWTSSEETQYF.

In nucleotides, the CDR3 is TGTGCCAGCAGTTTTTGGTTCGCAGATACGCAGTATTTT. It translates to CASSFWFADTQYF. The chain links TRBV27 to TRBJ2-3, with unresolved D. Germline V gives CDR1 MNHEY, CDR2 SMNVEV (reference sequence). The CDR3 is 13 amino acids. V lost 3 bases and J lost 4, with 8 bases in between.

This clonotype was observed a few times. The J gene is TRBJ1-3, the V gene TRBV7-9, with D unclear. From germline, CDR1 is SEHNR and CDR2 FQNEAQ (reference sequence). V shed 0 bases and J shed 4 bases, with 10 bases lying between them. This CDR3 spans 15 amino acids. The CDR3 sequence: CASSLAGVAGNTIYF. The CDR3 DNA reads as TGTGCCAGCAGCTTAGCCGGGGTTGCCGGAAACACCATATATTTT.

The DNA for the CDR3 is TGTGCCAGCAGCTTTATCGGCCAGCCCTACGAGCAGTACTTC. Protein sequence: CASSFIGQPYEQYF. The chain couples TRBV7-9 to TRBJ2-7; D is unresolved. Trimming stripped 3 bases from V and 2 bases from J, with 11 bases between. CDR3 length equals 14 residues. CDR1 is SEHNR, CDR2 FQNEAQ, per germline (reference sequence).